A selection of T cell receptor beta chains follows, all from one sample in a study of regulatory dendritic cells for organ transplantation. Measured with immunoSEQ multiplex PCR; TCRdb has only the in-frame clones, and not every one. The data hold 25,000 to 35,000 clones, with almost 80% observed a single time. The sample comprised memory CD4+ T cells from blood. The receptors were sampled from a human donor in good health. Each CDR3 is given with its conserved first and last residue. The D gene is left open where the match is weak. Size values are once, few and many counts, or a class for expanded clones, and some rows have none.

d_gene	v_gene	len	j_gene	abundance	CDR3aa	CDR3nt
TRBD2	TRBV6-4	15	TRBJ2-7	NA	CASSPIAGEAYEQYF	TGTGCCAGCAGTCCTATAGCGGGAGAGGCCTACGAGCAGTACTTC
TRBD2	TRBV4-2	18	TRBJ2-5	NA	CASSQDLIAGGRQETQYF	TGTGCCAGCAGCCAAGACCTTATAGCGGGGGGGCGACAAGAGACCCAGTACTTC
TRBD1	TRBV6-5	14	TRBJ2-1	NA	CASSGTGGGNEQFF	TGTGCCAGCAGCGGGACAGGGGGTGGTAATGAGCAGTTCTTC
NA	TRBV11-3	11	TRBJ1-3	NA	CASSLGDTIYF	TGTGCCAGCAGCTTGGGGGACACCATATATTTT
NA	TRBV9	15	TRBJ1-3	once	CASSGYLGSGNTIYF	TGTGCCAGCAGCGGTTACTTGGGTTCTGGAAACACCATATATTTT
NA	TRBV5-5	15	TRBJ2-7	NA	CASSSPTGPGWEQYF	TGTGCCAGCAGCTCGCCGACAGGACCGGGGTGGGAGCAGTACTTC
TRBD1	TRBV5-4	16	TRBJ2-5	NA	CASSSRLGTEQETQYF	TGTGCCAGCAGCTCCCGGCTCGGGACAGAACAAGAGACCCAGTACTTC
NA	TRBV7-9	12	TRBJ1-2	few	CASSLEGGGYTF	TGTGCCAGCAGCTTAGAGGGGGGCGGCTACACCTTC
NA	TRBV6-5	15	TRBJ1-6	NA	CASSPRGTYNSPLHF	TGTGCCAGCAGCCCCCGGGGTACCTATAATTCACCCCTCCACTTT
TRBD1	TRBV12-5	17	TRBJ1-1	NA	CASGLGGQGAGNTEAFF	TGTGCTAGTGGTTTGGGGGGACAGGGGGCAGGGAACACTGAAGCTTTCTTT
NA	TRBV5-1	15	TRBJ1-4	NA	CASSSTQGKGEKLFF	TGCGCCAGCAGCTCCACCCAGGGGAAAGGAGAAAAACTGTTTTTT